Listed below are T cell receptor beta chains from one sample, sequenced in a study of lymphopenia after photon versus proton radiotherapy. The protocol was immunoSEQ multiplex PCR, while the TCRdb copy is restricted to in-frame clones and leaves out a portion. Of 150,000 to 200,000 clones in the sample, roughly nine tenths were seen once. The material sequenced was peripheral blood, taken from a patient treated with photon-based radiotherapy. The origin of the receptors is a man between 45 and 60 years old with gastric cancer. Both conserved end residues are part of each CDR3. The D gene is left open where the match is weak. Size values are once, few and many counts, or a class for expanded clones, and some rows have none.

>TRBJ1-2|TRBD1|TRBV5-4|-
CASSDRGRFAYGYTF
TGTGCCAGCAGCGACAGGGGGCGCTTTGCATATGGCTACACCTTC
>TRBJ1-2|-|TRBV19|few
CASAFGGGASRGAGYTF
TGTGCCAGTGCCTTCGGGGGCGGTGCATCCCGGGGAGCTGGCTACACCTTC
>TRBJ2-3|TRBD2|TRBV19|-
CASSGHTSANTDTQYF
TGTGCCAGTAGTGGCCACACTAGCGCAAACACAGATACGCAGTATTTT
>TRBJ2-7|-|TRBV27|-
CASGIYRGGEQYF
TGTGCCAGCGGCATCTACAGGGGAGGTGAGCAGTACTTC
>TRBJ1-3|TRBD1|TRBV7-9|-
CASLTGTGNTIYF
TGTGCCAGTTTGACAGGGACTGGAAACACCATATATTTT
>TRBJ2-1|-|TRBV7-2|-
CASSLASGGAPYNEQFF
TGTGCCAGCAGCTTAGCCTCGGGCGGGGCTCCCTACAATGAGCAGTTCTTC
>TRBJ1-1|-|TRBV19|-
CASSISGGLNTEAFF
TGTGCCAGTAGTATATCGGGAGGGCTGAACACTGAAGCTTTCTTT
>TRBJ2-7|-|TRBV29-1|-
CSVEDRDLGPYEQYF
TGCAGCGTTGAAGATCGGGACTTAGGGCCTTACGAGCAGTACTTC
>TRBJ1-5|TRBD1|TRBV6-5|-
CASRPGTGGNQPQHF
TGTGCCAGCAGGCCCGGGACAGGGGGCAATCAGCCCCAGCATTTT
>TRBJ1-2|-|TRBV5-4|-
CASSLAGRNNYGYTF
TGTGCCAGCAGCTTGGCCGGGAGAAATAACTATGGCTACACCTTC
>TRBJ2-5|-|TRBV7-2|-
CASSWDERPQYF
TGTGCCAGCAGCTGGGACGAGAGGCCCCAGTACTTC
>TRBJ1-1|TRBD1|TRBV5-1|-
CASSLSSGTGNTEAFF
TGCGCCAGCAGCTTATCCTCTGGGACAGGGAACACTGAAGCTTTCTTT
>TRBJ1-5|-|TRBV18|-
CASSPLAGTEPQHF
TGTGCCAGCTCACCCCTCGCGGGAACGGAGCCCCAGCATTTT
>TRBJ2-7|-|TRBV5-1|-
CASSFRDPSSYEQYF
TGCGCCAGCAGCTTCCGGGACCCGAGCTCCTACGAGCAGTACTTC
>TRBJ1-4|-|TRBV18|-
CASSQGSVEKLFF
TGTGCCAGCTCACAGGGGTCGGTCGAAAAACTGTTTTTT
>TRBJ1-2|-|TRBV6-6|-
CASSYEGGYTF
TGTGCCAGCAGTTACGAAGGAGGCTACACCTTC
>TRBJ2-5|-|TRBV19|-
CASSTGAETQYF
TGTGCCAGTAGTACAGGGGCAGAGACCCAGTACTTC
>TRBJ2-7|TRBD2|TRBV18|-
CASSLLAGGLYEQYF
TGTGCCAGCTCACTACTAGCGGGAGGGCTCTACGAGCAGTACTTC
>TRBJ2-7|-|TRBV7-9|-
CASSLVPSYEQYF
TGTGCCAGCAGCCTGGTGCCCTCCTACGAGCAGTACTTC
>TRBJ1-3|-|TRBV30|once
CAWSVVRDLISGNTIYF
TGTGCCTGGAGTGTCGTGAGGGACTTGATCTCTGGAAACACCATATATTTT
>TRBJ2-7|TRBD2|TRBV30|-
CAFTSGRYEQYF
TGTGCCTTCACTAGCGGGCGCTACGAGCAGTACTTC
>TRBJ1-1|TRBD1|TRBV5-4|-
CASSSLGGTGGSTEAFF
TGTGCCAGCAGTTCCCTTGGGGGGACAGGGGGCTCTACTGAAGCTTTCTTT
>TRBJ2-1|TRBD2|TRBV5-1|-
CASSLSSGSFDEQFF
TGCGCCAGCAGCTTGAGTAGCGGGAGCTTCGATGAGCAGTTCTTC
>TRBJ2-3|-|TRBV7-9|-
CASSLGANTQYF
TGTGCCAGCAGCTTAGGAGCAAATACGCAGTATTTT
>TRBJ1-4|-|TRBV30|-
CAWSQTVTNEKLFF
TGTGCCTGGAGCCAGACAGTCACTAATGAAAAACTGTTTTTT
>TRBJ2-5|-|TRBV5-4|few
CASSGGETQYF
TGTGCCAGCAGCGGGGGGGAGACCCAGTACTTC
>TRBJ1-6|-|TRBV7-9|-
CASSLAGAPTNSPLHF
TGTGCCAGCAGCTTAGCAGGGGCCCCCACTAATTCACCCCTCCACTTT
>TRBJ2-3|-|TRBV5-4|once
CASSFLATDTQYF
TGTGCCAGCAGCTTCCTAGCTACAGATACGCAGTATTTT
>TRBJ2-7|TRBD2|TRBV6-5|once
CASSYSPSGTTDEQYF
TGTGCCAGCAGTTACTCGCCCAGCGGGACTACTGATGAGCAGTACTTC
>TRBJ2-3|TRBD2|TRBV14|-
CASSQVTSGGQYF
TGTGCCAGCAGCCAAGTGACTAGCGGGGGGCAGTATTTT
>TRBJ2-3|TRBD1|TRBV7-2|-
CASTRQGRTDTQYF
TGTGCCAGCACCCGACAGGGACGCACAGATACGCAGTATTTT
>TRBJ1-2|-|TRBV4-3|-
CASSQDRVYGYTF
TGCGCCAGCAGCCAAGACAGGGTCTATGGCTACACCTTC
>TRBJ1-2|TRBD1|TRBV7-6|-
CASSATGGNYGYTF
TGTGCCAGCAGCGCTACAGGGGGAAACTATGGCTACACCTTC
>TRBJ1-1|-|TRBV6-5|once
CASRFGSDTEAFF
TGTGCCAGCCGGTTTGGGTCCGACACTGAAGCTTTCTTT
>TRBJ2-7|-|TRBV7-8|-
CASRWIGGYEQYF
TGTGCCAGCAGGTGGATAGGGGGCTACGAGCAGTACTTC
>TRBJ2-2|-|TRBV10-3|-
CAISAIDAGELFF
TGTGCCATCAGTGCGATAGACGCCGGGGAGCTGTTTTTT
>TRBJ2-7|-|TRBV7-2|-
CASSLGYGAYEQYF
TGTGCCAGCAGCTTAGGGTACGGAGCCTACGAGCAGTACTTC
>TRBJ2-2|TRBD2|TRBV30|-
CAWTELAAQTNTGELFF
TGTGCCTGGACGGAACTAGCGGCCCAGACGAACACCGGGGAGCTGTTTTTT
>TRBJ2-1|TRBD2|TRBV10-1|-
CASSGTSGSYNEQFF
TGCGCCAGCAGCGGGACTAGCGGATCTTACAATGAGCAGTTCTTC
>TRBJ2-7|TRBD2|TRBV2|-
CASRTPAGGPRVDEQYF
TGTGCCAGCAGGACCCCGGCGGGAGGGCCTCGTGTGGACGAGCAGTACTTC
>TRBJ1-2|TRBD1|TRBV28|-
CASTPTGMGGYTF
TGTGCCAGCACCCCGACAGGGATGGGTGGCTACACCTTC
>TRBJ2-7|-|TRBV4-1|-
CASSQEQGGTYEQYF
TGCGCCAGCAGCCAAGAACAGGGGGGGACCTACGAGCAGTACTTC